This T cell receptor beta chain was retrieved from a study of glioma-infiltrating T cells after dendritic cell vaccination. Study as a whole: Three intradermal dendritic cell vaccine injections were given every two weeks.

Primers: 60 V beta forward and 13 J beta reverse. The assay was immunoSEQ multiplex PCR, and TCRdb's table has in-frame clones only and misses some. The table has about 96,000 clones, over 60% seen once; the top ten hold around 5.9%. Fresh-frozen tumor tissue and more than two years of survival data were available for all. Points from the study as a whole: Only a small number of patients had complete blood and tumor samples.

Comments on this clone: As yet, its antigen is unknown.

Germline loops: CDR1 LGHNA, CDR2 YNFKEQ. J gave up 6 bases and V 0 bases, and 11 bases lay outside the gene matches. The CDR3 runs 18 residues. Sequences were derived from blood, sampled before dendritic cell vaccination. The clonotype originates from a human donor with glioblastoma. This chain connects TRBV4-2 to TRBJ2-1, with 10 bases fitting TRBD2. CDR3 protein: CASSQDSLAGGGVNEQFF. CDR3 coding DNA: TGTGCCAGCAGCCAAGATTCTTTAGCGGGAGGCGGCGTCAATGAGCAGTTCTTC.